This record concerns one T cell receptor (beta chain) sequence. The data are from a study of blood T cell repertoires in COVID-19. Across the whole study: Samples of COVID-19 (acute and convalescent) were obtained from the United States, Italy and Spain.

Per the original data handling: Amplified reference gene primers provided the basis for estimating nucleated cell counts. The table came from immunoSEQ multiplex PCR; TCRdb's copy has only in-frame clones and leaves some out. The V and J calls and clone size were taken over from that table, and D and trimming were inferred from the DNA. Among 340,000 or so clones listed, around 85% were seen once. In germline, CDR1 is SEHNR, CDR2 FQNEAQ (reference sequence). The CDR3 is 14 residues long. V shed 5 bases and J shed 0 bases, with 10 bases lying between them. The receptor comes from a woman between 35 and 50 years old with acute COVID-19. The chain carries TRBV7-9 and TRBJ1-2; D gene uncertain. Material: PBMCs or T cells enriched from blood (not recorded which). The CDR3 sequence: CASSPFTTNYGYTF. CDR3 nucleotide sequence: TGTGCCAGCAGCCCCTTCACAACTAACTATGGCTACACCTTC. Full variable domain (remainder filled in from reference TRBV7-9 and TRBJ1-2): DTGVSQNPRHKITKRGQNVTFRCDPISEHNRLYWYRQTLGQGPEFLTYFQNEAQLEKSRLLSDRFSAERPKGSFSTLEIQRTEQGDSAMYLCASSPFTTNYGYTFGSGTRLTVV.